The rows below give T cell receptor beta chains drawn from one sample of a study of shared clonotypes between healthy human individuals. Sequenced by immunoSEQ multiplex PCR; TCRdb stores in-frame clones only, minus some. The sample has over 2 million clones, roughly 94% seen once. Material: naive CD4+ T cells sorted from blood. The receptors shown here come from a man aged 18 to 29 in good health. CDR3s include the opening cysteine and the closing phenylalanine or tryptophan. The D gene is left open where the match is weak. Size is stated for part of the rows, as once, few or many counts, or as a class when the clone is expanded.

NA | TRBD2 | TRBJ2-2 | TRBV18 | CASSPGLAAGELFF | TGTGCCAGCTCACCGGGACTAGCGGCCGGGGAGCTGTTTTTT
NA | TRBD2 | TRBJ2-7 | TRBV4-2 | CASSRESPGLAGGLEQYF | TGTGCCAGCAGCCGAGAAAGCCCGGGACTAGCGGGGGGGCTCGAGCAGTACTTC
NA | NA | TRBJ2-7 | TRBV6-6 | CASSYLEYEQYF | TGTGCCAGCAGTTACCTGGAATACGAGCAGTACTTC
NA | TRBD1 | TRBJ2-6 | TRBV19 | CASSIRDRTGRSGANVLTF | TGTGCCAGTAGTATTCGGGACAGGACCGGCAGATCTGGGGCCAACGTCCTGACTTTC
NA | NA | TRBJ2-7 | TRBV10-3 | CAISVLEGSYSYEQYF | TGTGCCATCAGTGTGTTGGAGGGATCTTACTCCTACGAGCAGTACTTC
NA | TRBD1 | TRBJ2-2 | TRBV2 | CASSGRGRFTGELFF | TGTGCCAGCAGTGGCAGGGGGCGCTTCACCGGGGAGCTGTTTTTT
NA | TRBD1 | TRBJ1-1 | TRBV5-1 | CASSPQGAYTEAFF | TGCGCCAGCAGCCCACAGGGGGCGTACACTGAAGCTTTCTTT
NA | NA | TRBJ1-1 | TRBV5-4 | CASSLGGGDTEAFF | TGTGCCAGCAGCTTAGGTGGCGGGGACACTGAAGCTTTCTTT
NA | NA | TRBJ2-7 | TRBV5-4 | CASSFGGADYEQYF | TGTGCCAGCAGCTTTGGGGGGGCGGACTACGAGCAGTACTTC
once | NA | TRBJ1-1 | TRBV5-8 | CASSPRSRGTEAFF | TGTGCCAGCAGCCCCCGATCCCGGGGTACTGAAGCTTTCTTT
few | NA | TRBJ1-5 | TRBV29-1 | CSVAGPQSNQPQHF | TGCAGCGTCGCCGGGCCGCAAAGCAATCAGCCCCAGCATTTT
NA | TRBD2 | TRBJ2-3 | TRBV5-1 | CASSRGEQSRGTDTQYF | TGCGCCAGCAGCCGGGGGGAGCAATCTCGGGGCACAGATACGCAGTATTTT
NA | TRBD1 | TRBJ1-6 | TRBV10-3 | CAIGQGFSYNSPLHF | TGTGCCATCGGACAGGGATTCTCGTATAATTCACCCCTCCACTTT
NA | TRBD2 | TRBJ2-7 | TRBV7-2 | CASSLYRGETYEQYF | TGTGCCAGCAGCTTATATCGGGGGGAGACCTACGAGCAGTACTTC
NA | NA | TRBJ2-5 | TRBV10-3 | CAISDGETQYF | TGTGCCATCAGTGACGGCGAGACCCAGTACTTC
NA | NA | TRBJ1-2 | TRBV29-1 | CSVVSNYGYTF | TGCAGCGTTGTGAGTAACTATGGCTACACCTTC
NA | NA | TRBJ2-7 | TRBV9 | CASSVDGPASYEQYF | TGTGCCAGCAGCGTAGATGGTCCAGCCTCCTACGAGCAGTACTTC
once | NA | TRBJ2-2 | TRBV4-3 | CASSQDRAARTGELFF | TGCGCCAGCAGCCAAGATCGGGCGGCGAGAACCGGGGAGCTGTTTTTT
NA | NA | TRBJ1-1 | TRBV10-2 | CASTPAGSYAEAFF | TGCGCCAGCACCCCCGCAGGGTCGTATGCTGAAGCTTTCTTT
NA | TRBD2 | TRBJ2-1 | TRBV27 | CASSVAGGPNEQFF | TGTGCCAGCAGCGTAGCGGGAGGGCCGAATGAGCAGTTCTTC
NA | NA | TRBJ1-5 | TRBV10-2 | CASGSGRVQPQHF | TGCGCCAGCGGGTCGGGCAGGGTTCAGCCCCAGCATTTT
NA | NA | TRBJ2-1 | TRBV2 | CASMFPLSYNEQFF | TGTGCCAGCATGTTTCCTCTCTCCTACAATGAGCAGTTCTTC
NA | TRBD1 | TRBJ1-5 | TRBV10-3 | CAISETGGASSNQPQHF | TGTGCCATCAGTGAGACAGGGGGCGCGAGCAGCAATCAGCCCCAGCATTTT
NA | NA | TRBJ1-2 | TRBV7-2 | CASSVLQGHGYGYTF | TGTGCCAGCAGCGTACTTCAGGGGCACGGCTATGGCTACACCTTC
NA | TRBD2 | TRBJ2-1 | TRBV7-9 | CASGGTALAGEQFF | TGTGCCAGCGGGGGAACAGCGTTAGCGGGGGAGCAGTTCTTC
NA | NA | TRBJ2-1 | TRBV18 | CASSPPSYNEQFF | TGTGCCAGCTCACCACCCTCCTACAATGAGCAGTTCTTC
NA | NA | TRBJ2-7 | TRBV15 | CATSRDGQSYEQYF | TGTGCCACCAGCAGAGATGGACAGTCCTACGAGCAGTACTTC
NA | NA | TRBJ1-2 | TRBV2 | CASSPGTSNYGYTF | TGTGCCAGCAGCCCCGGGACATCGAACTATGGCTACACCTTC
NA | NA | TRBJ1-1 | TRBV28 | CASSSTVNTEAFF | TGTGCCAGCAGTTCGACAGTCAACACTGAAGCTTTCTTT
NA | TRBD1 | TRBJ2-7 | TRBV5-1 | CASGTGNYEQYF | TGCGCCAGCGGGACAGGGAACTACGAGCAGTACTTC
NA | TRBD2 | TRBJ2-7 | TRBV4-1 | CASSQGLAGLNEQYF | TGCGCCAGCAGCCAAGGCCTAGCGGGGTTGAACGAGCAGTACTTC
NA | NA | TRBJ1-5 | TRBV5-1 | CASSSGPDQPQHF | TGCGCCAGCAGCTCAGGACCAGATCAGCCCCAGCATTTT
NA | NA | TRBJ2-3 | TRBV7-2 | CASTPRPVGFADTQYF | TGTGCCAGCACCCCCCGCCCGGTGGGGTTTGCAGATACGCAGTATTTT
NA | TRBD1 | TRBJ1-5 | TRBV2 | CASRRQGAVRNQPQHF | TGTGCCAGCAGGAGACAGGGAGCGGTTAGGAATCAGCCCCAGCATTTT
NA | TRBD2 | TRBJ2-7 | TRBV9 | CASSPGLAVQRQYF | TGTGCCAGCAGCCCTGGACTAGCAGTTCAGCGGCAGTACTTC
NA | NA | TRBJ2-3 | TRBV6-5 | CASRPGSVSTDTQYF | TGTGCCAGCAGGCCCGGGAGCGTAAGCACAGATACGCAGTATTTT
few | NA | TRBJ1-3 | TRBV6-1 | CASSAVSGNTIYF | TGTGCCAGCAGCGCGGTTAGTGGAAACACCATATATTTT
NA | TRBD1 | TRBJ1-1 | TRBV18 | CASSPPGGTMNTEAFF | TGTGCCAGCTCACCGCCAGGGGGGACTATGAACACTGAAGCTTTCTTT
once | TRBD1 | TRBJ1-1 | TRBV6-5 | CASSRGTATEAFF | TGTGCCAGCAGCCGAGGGACAGCCACTGAAGCTTTCTTT
NA | NA | TRBJ1-1 | TRBV9 | CASSPEAAGITEAFF | TGTGCCAGCAGCCCAGAGGCGGCAGGGATCACTGAAGCTTTCTTT
NA | TRBD1 | TRBJ1-2 | TRBV2 | CASSEVGGQVSNYGYTF | TGTGCCAGCAGTGAAGTAGGGGGACAGGTCTCTAACTATGGCTACACCTTC
NA | TRBD2 | TRBJ2-7 | TRBV11-2 | CASSPTSGTYEQYF | TGTGCCAGCAGTCCAACTAGCGGCACCTACGAGCAGTACTTC
NA | NA | TRBJ2-2 | TRBV10-3 | CAISKDSSGELFF | TGTGCCATCTCTAAGGACTCATCGGGGGAGCTGTTTTTT
NA | NA | TRBJ2-5 | TRBV4-3 | CASSRSRGETQYF | TGCGCCAGCAGCCGGAGCCGGGGAGAGACCCAGTACTTC
NA | NA | TRBJ1-1 | TRBV27 | CASSLRGNTEAFF | TGTGCCAGCAGTTTAAGGGGAAACACTGAAGCTTTCTTT